A selection of T cell receptor beta chains follows, all from one sample in a study of blood T cell repertoires in COVID-19. Profiled with immunoSEQ multiplex PCR; TCRdb holds only in-frame clones, not every one. The repertoire holds approximately 300,000 clones, with around 83% as singletons. Material for sequencing was peripheral blood. The receptors here all came from a woman between 50 and 59 years old with acute or convalescent COVID-19. Both conserved end residues are part of each CDR3. A D gene is named only where the DNA matches it firmly. Clone size is given for some rows only: seen once, a few or many times, or a class if the clone is expanded.

CASSQWATAGNTIYF,TGTGCCAGCAGCCAATGGGCGACAGCTGGAAACACCATATATTTT,TRBV7-8,-,TRBJ1-3,-
CASSLSGATNEKLFF,TGTGCCAGCAGCTTATCGGGAGCAACTAATGAAAAACTGTTTTTT,TRBV5-8,few,TRBJ1-4,-
CATSRVGGYQPQHF,TGTGCCACCAGCAGAGTTGGAGGCTATCAGCCCCAGCATTTT,TRBV15,-,TRBJ1-5,-
CASSSVGQNYNEQFF,TGTGCCAGCAGTTCGGTGGGACAGAACTACAATGAGCAGTTCTTC,TRBV27,-,TRBJ2-1,TRBD1
CASSYGTGGSYEQYF,TGCGCCAGCAGCTACGGGACAGGGGGCAGCTACGAGCAGTACTTC,TRBV5-1,-,TRBJ2-7,TRBD1
CSVPTGAEAFF,TGCAGCGTGCCGACTGGCGCTGAAGCTTTCTTT,TRBV29-1,-,TRBJ1-1,-
CASSQNSGWEYGYTF,TGTGCCAGCAGCCAGAATTCCGGGTGGGAGTATGGCTACACCTTC,TRBV3-1/TRBV3-2,-,TRBJ1-2,-
CATSGSGSGNTIYF,TGTGCCACCAGTGGTTCGGGCTCTGGAAACACCATATATTTT,TRBV24-1,once,TRBJ1-3,-
CASSLADKQSTEAFF,TGTGCCAGCAGCTTAGCGGACAAGCAAAGCACTGAAGCTTTCTTT,TRBV7-9,few,TRBJ1-1,-
CASGIEGRLAGVVRETQYF,TGTGCCAGCGGAATAGAAGGGAGACTAGCGGGAGTCGTCCGAGAGACCCAGTACTTC,TRBV6-4,-,TRBJ2-5,TRBD2
CAWRASGNYGYTF,TGTGCCTGGAGAGCTTCGGGAAACTATGGCTACACCTTC,TRBV30,-,TRBJ1-2,-
CASSTTSGSLQYF,TGTGCCAGCAGTACGACTAGCGGGAGTTTGCAGTACTTC,TRBV6-2/TRBV6-3,-,TRBJ2-7,TRBD2
CATSLGLGDTQYF,TGTGCCACCTCACTAGGGTTAGGGGATACGCAGTATTTT,TRBV24-1,-,TRBJ2-3,-
CASSQFPGTGDSPLHF,TGTGCCAGCAGCCAATTCCCGGGGACAGGGGATTCACCCCTCCACTTT,TRBV3-1/TRBV3-2,-,TRBJ1-6,TRBD1
CASSEGRQETQYF,TGTGCCAGCAGTGAGGGGCGGCAAGAGACCCAGTACTTC,TRBV2,-,TRBJ2-5,-
CASGYRGYSTDTQYF,TGTGCCAGCGGGTACAGGGGATACTCCACAGATACGCAGTATTTT,TRBV2,-,TRBJ2-3,TRBD1
CASSLGLGQGNEQFF,TGTGCCAGCAGCTTGGGGTTGGGACAGGGCAATGAGCAGTTCTTC,TRBV5-8,-,TRBJ2-1,TRBD1